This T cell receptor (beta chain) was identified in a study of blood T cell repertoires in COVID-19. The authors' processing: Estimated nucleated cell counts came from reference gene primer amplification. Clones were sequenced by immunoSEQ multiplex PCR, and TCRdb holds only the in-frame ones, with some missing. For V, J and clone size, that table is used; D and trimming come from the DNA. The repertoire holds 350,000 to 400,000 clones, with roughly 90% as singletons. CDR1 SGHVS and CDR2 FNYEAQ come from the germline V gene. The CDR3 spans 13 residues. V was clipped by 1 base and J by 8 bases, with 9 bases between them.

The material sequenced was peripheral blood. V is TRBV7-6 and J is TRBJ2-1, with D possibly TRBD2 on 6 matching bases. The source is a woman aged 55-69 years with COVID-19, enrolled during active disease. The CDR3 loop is CASSLVSSDEQFF. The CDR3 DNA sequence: TGTGCCAGCAGCTTAGTGTCTAGCGATGAGCAGTTCTTC.